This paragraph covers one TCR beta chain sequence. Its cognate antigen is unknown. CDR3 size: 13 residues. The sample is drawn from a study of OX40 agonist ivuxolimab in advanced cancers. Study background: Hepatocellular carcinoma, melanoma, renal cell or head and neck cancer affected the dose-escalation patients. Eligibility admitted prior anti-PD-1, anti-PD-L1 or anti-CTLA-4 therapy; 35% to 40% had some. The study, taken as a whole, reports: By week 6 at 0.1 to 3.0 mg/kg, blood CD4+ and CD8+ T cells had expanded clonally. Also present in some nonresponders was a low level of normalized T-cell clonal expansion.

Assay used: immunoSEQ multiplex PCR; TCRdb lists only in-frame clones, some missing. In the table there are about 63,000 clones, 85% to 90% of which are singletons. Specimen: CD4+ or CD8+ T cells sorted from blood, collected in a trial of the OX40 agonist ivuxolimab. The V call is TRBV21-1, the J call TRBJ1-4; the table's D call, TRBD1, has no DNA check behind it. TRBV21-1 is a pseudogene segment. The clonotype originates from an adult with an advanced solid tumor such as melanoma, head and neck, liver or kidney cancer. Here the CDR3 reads CASIRTVHEKLFF. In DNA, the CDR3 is TGTGCCAGCATCCGGACAGTTCATGAAAAACTGTTTTTT.